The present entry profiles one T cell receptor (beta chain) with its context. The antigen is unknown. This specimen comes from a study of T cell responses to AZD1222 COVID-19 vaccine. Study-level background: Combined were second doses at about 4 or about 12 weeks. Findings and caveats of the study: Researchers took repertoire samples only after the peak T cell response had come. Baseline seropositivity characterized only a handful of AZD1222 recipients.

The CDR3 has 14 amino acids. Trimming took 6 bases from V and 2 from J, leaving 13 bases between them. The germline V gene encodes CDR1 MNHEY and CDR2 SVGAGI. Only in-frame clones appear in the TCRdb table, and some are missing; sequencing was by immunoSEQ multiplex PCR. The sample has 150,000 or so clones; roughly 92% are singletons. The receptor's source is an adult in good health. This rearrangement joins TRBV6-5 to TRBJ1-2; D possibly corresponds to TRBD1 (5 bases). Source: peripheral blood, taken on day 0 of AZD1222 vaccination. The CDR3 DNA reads TGTGCCAGCAGGAGGGACGCCATAAACTATGGCTACACCTTC. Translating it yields CASRRDAINYGYTF.